Presented here are 3 T cell receptor beta chains from one specimen sequenced in a study of T cell responses to AZD1222 COVID-19 vaccine. Measured with immunoSEQ multiplex PCR; TCRdb has only the in-frame clones, and not every one. The profile shows 150,000 to 180,000 clones, 90% of them singletons. The source was peripheral blood, collected on day 0 of AZD1222 vaccination. These receptors came from an adult in good health.

The gene calls are TRBV7-2 and TRBJ2-5; D unclear. Trimming took off 5 bases at V and 4 bases at J, with 11 bases between the two ends. Per the germline V gene, CDR1 is SGHTA and CDR2 is FQGNSA. CDR3 length equals 13 residues. CDR3 DNA: TGTGCCAGCAGCGCCGGCCCAACAGAGACCCAGTACTTC. Translation gives CASSAGPTETQYF.

The chain employs TRBV29-1 and TRBJ2-2; D is uncertain. The CDR3 runs to 13 residues. Per germline, CDR1 SQVTM and CDR2 ANQGSEA. Deletions cut 6 bases from V and 4 bases from J, with 12 bases between. CDR3 DNA sequence: TGCAGCGTGGACGGTCAGGCCACCGGGGAGCTGTTTTTT. Translation gives CSVDGQATGELFF.

V is TRBV12-3 or TRBV12-4 and J is TRBJ2-3, with D unresolved. The CDR3 runs 13 residues. Trimming shortened V by 4 bases and J by 3 bases, and 8 bases separated the two germline ends. The CDR3 here is CASSSMGTDTQYF. Here the CDR3 DNA reads TGTGCCAGCAGTTCCATGGGTACAGATACGCAGTATTTT.